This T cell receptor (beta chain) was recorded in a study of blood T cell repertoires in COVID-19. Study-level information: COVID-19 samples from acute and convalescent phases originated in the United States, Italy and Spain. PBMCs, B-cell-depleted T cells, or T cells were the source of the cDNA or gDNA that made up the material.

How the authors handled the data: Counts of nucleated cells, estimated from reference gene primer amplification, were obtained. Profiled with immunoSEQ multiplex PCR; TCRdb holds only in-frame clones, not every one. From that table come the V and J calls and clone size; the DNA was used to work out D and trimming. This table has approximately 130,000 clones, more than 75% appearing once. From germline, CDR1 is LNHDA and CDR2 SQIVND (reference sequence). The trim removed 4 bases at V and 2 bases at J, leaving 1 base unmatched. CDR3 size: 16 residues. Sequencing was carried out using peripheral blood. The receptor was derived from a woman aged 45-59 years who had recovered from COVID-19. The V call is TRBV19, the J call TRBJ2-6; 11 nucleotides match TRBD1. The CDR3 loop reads CASSKGQGAGANVLTF. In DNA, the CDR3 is TGTGCCAGTAGTAAGGGACAGGGGGCTGGGGCCAACGTCCTGACTTTC.